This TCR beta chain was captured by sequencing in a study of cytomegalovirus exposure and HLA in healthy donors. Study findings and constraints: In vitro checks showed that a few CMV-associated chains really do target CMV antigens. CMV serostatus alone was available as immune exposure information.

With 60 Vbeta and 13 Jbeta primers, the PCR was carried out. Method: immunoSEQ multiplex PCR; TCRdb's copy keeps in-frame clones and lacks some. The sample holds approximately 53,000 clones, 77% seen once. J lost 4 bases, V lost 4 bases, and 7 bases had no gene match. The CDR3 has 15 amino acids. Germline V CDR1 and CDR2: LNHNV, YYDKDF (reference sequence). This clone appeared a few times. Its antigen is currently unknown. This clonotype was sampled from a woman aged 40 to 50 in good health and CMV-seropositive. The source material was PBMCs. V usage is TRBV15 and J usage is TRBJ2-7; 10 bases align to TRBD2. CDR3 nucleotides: TGTGCCACCAGCAAAGAGCGGGGGGGCTCTTACGAGCAGTACTTC. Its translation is CATSKERGGSYEQYF.